Presented here are 23 T cell receptor beta chains from one specimen sequenced in a study of shared clonotypes between healthy human individuals. This table comes from immunoSEQ multiplex PCR, and its TCRdb copy is limited to in-frame clones, with some not included. The data hold around 600,000 clones, with about 98% observed a single time. Naive CD8 isolation took CD45RO-negative cells positively selected for CCR7 and excluded terminally differentiated effector memory CD45RA+ cells. What was sequenced was naive CD8+ T cells sorted from blood. Every receptor here comes from a man aged 25-45 years in good health.

The CDR3 DNA sequence: TGTGCCAGCAGCTTAGACTACACTAATGAAAAACTGTTTTTT. This sequence encodes CASSLDYTNEKLFF. V is TRBV11-2 and J is TRBJ1-4; D gene uncertain. Germline CDR1 reads SGHAT; CDR2 reads FQNNGV. CDR3 length: 14 residues. V was cut by 0 bases and J by 2 bases, with 4 bases left in between.

The CDR3 coding sequence is TGTGCCAGCAGCGTAGAGCCCAGGGGAACCTACGAGCAGTACTTC. Its protein product is CASSVEPRGTYEQYF. The chain carries TRBV9 and TRBJ2-7; D might be TRBD1 (6 bases). Germline lookup yields CDR1 SGDLS and CDR2 YYNGEE. The length of the CDR3 is 15 residues. V lost 0 bases to trimming and J lost 2 bases, with 12 bases between them.

The V call is TRBV30, the J call TRBJ2-2; no reliable D call. Germline values: CDR1 GTSNPN, CDR2 SVGIG (reference sequence). The CDR3 covers 12 residues. The V end lost 3 bases, the J end lost 2 bases, and 4 bases lay between the germline ends. This CDR3 is CAWSGNTGELFF. In DNA form, the CDR3 reads TGTGCCTGGAGCGGAAACACCGGGGAGCTGTTTTTT.

On this clone: Relative to the germline gene, one junction end is altered; a read error may explain this. The chain is built from TRBV6-5 and TRBJ2-1, with TRBD2 matching 11 bases. Germline CDR1 reads MNHEY; CDR2 reads SVGAGI. The CDR3 consists of 15 residues. In DNA, the CDR3 is TGTGTCAGCAGTTTCGTAGCGGGAGGGAACAATGAGCAGTTCTTC. The encoded protein is CVSSFVAGGNNEQFF.

The rearrangement joins TRBV19 to TRBJ2-1, with 10 bases fitting TRBD1. Unmatched junction bases numbered 6, after V lost 3 bases and J lost 7 bases. The CDR3 has 15 residues. Per the germline V gene, CDR1 is LNHDA and CDR2 is SQIVND (reference sequence). CDR3: CASSISRTGGNEQFF. CDR3 DNA: TGTGCCAGTAGTATTTCACGGACAGGGGGGAATGAGCAGTTCTTC. Full variable domain (missing parts from reference TRBV19 and TRBJ2-1): DGGITQSPKYLFRKEGQNVTLSCEQNLNHDAMYWYRQDPGQGLRLIYYSQIVNDFQKGDIAEGYSVSREKKESFPLTVTSAQKNPTAFYLCASSISRTGGNEQFFGPGTRLTVL.

The chain combines TRBV14 with TRBJ2-1; TRBD2 matches at 9 bases. CDR1 is SGHDN, CDR2 FVKESK, per germline. Trimming at V came to 3 bases and at J to 4 bases, leaving 4 bases not matched to a gene. The CDR3 runs to 15 residues. The DNA of the CDR3 is TGTGCCAGCAGCCAGCCGGGACTAGCTTACAATGAGCAGTTCTTC. Translated, it gives CASSQPGLAYNEQFF.

V is TRBV9 and J is TRBJ1-1; the D is unclear. The CDR3 is made up of 19 amino acids. Germline V lookup: CDR1 SGDLS, CDR2 YYNGEE. V shed 0 bases and J shed 1 base, with 22 bases lying between them. CDR3 nucleotide sequence: TGTGCCAGCAGCGTAGTAGAGACCGCTAGGACGGGCTCGAACACTGAAGCTTTCTTT. It codes for CASSVVETARTGSNTEAFF.

The V call is TRBV14, the J call TRBJ2-5, with 12 bases identical to TRBD2. The J segment lost 2 bases and the V segment lost 6 bases, leaving 10 bases of the junction unmatched. The CDR3 is 17 residues long. Per the germline V gene, CDR1 is SGHDN and CDR2 is FVKESK. The CDR3 reads CASRQGTSGPGQETQYF. The CDR3 DNA follows: TGTGCCAGCAGACAGGGGACTAGCGGGCCTGGTCAAGAGACCCAGTACTTC.

This chain uses TRBV7-2 with TRBJ1-1, with 7 bases that match TRBD1. Germline V gene data show CDR1 as SGHTA and CDR2 as FQGNSA. The CDR3 is 13 residues long. Trimming at V came to 5 bases and at J to 10 bases, leaving 10 bases not matched to a gene. The CDR3 nucleotides are TGTGCCAGCAGCCCGTGGGACAGCGGGGGAGCTTTCTTT. It encodes CASSPWDSGGAFF.

The CDR3 region is CASSLVGAADSNQPQHF. In DNA, the CDR3 is TGTGCCAGCAGCTTAGTTGGAGCGGCGGATAGCAATCAGCCCCAGCATTTT. The V and J genes are TRBV7-9 and TRBJ1-5; D not resolved. V was clipped by 1 base and J by 0 bases, with 13 bases between them. The CDR3 has 17 amino acids. In germline, CDR1 is SEHNR, CDR2 FQNEAQ (reference sequence). Supplemented by reference TRBV7-9 and TRBJ1-5, the full variable domain reads DTGVSQNPRHKITKRGQNVTFRCDPISEHNRLYWYRQTLGQGPEFLTYFQNEAQLEKSRLLSDRFSAERPKGSFSTLEIQRTEQGDSAMYLCASSLVGAADSNQPQHFGDGTRLSIL.

The genes are TRBV9 and TRBJ2-1; D remains unclear. V was cut by 3 bases and J by 0 bases, with 13 bases left in between. The CDR3 contains 16 residues. Germline V CDR1 and CDR2: SGDLS, YYNGEE. The DNA of the CDR3 is TGTGCCAGCAGCGCCACCCCACGGAGCTCCTACAATGAGCAGTTCTTC. This translates into CASSATPRSSYNEQFF. Looking up the rest from reference TRBV9 and TRBJ2-1 gives the full variable domain: DSGVTQTPKHLITATGQRVTLRCSPRSGDLSVYWYQQSLDQGLQFLIQYYNGEERAKGNILERFSAQQFPDLHSELNLSSLELGDSALYFCASSATPRSSYNEQFFGPGTRLTVL.

The rearrangement links TRBV27 to TRBJ2-1; 10 positions agree with TRBD2. From germline, CDR1 is MNHEY and CDR2 SMNVEV (reference sequence). After removal of 4 bases from V and 8 bases from J, the junction contained 8 bases not matched to a gene. The CDR3 runs 15 residues. CDR3 sequence (DNA): TGTGCCAGCAGTTCTCCTAGCGGGAGTTTAGATGAGCAGTTCTTC. This codes for CASSSPSGSLDEQFF.

The chain recombines TRBV27 with TRBJ2-7, with TRBD1 as a possible D gene (6 bases). The CDR3 has 13 amino acids. Looked up from germline, CDR1 is MNHEY and CDR2 is SMNVEV (reference sequence). With 5 bases removed from V and 4 bases from J, the gap between germline ends came to 12 bases. CDR3 residues: CASSTGWGYEQYF. In DNA form, the CDR3 reads TGTGCCAGCAGTACAGGGTGGGGGTACGAGCAGTACTTC.

The chain carries TRBV29-1 and TRBJ2-2; 10 bases align to TRBD2. In germline, CDR1 is SQVTM, CDR2 ANQGSEA. The CDR3 loop spans 15 amino acids. Germline trimming cut 4 bases from V and 6 bases from J; bases unmatched to any gene: 8. As DNA, the CDR3 is TGCAGCGTTGCGACTGGGACTAGCGTAGCCGGGGAGCTGTTTTTT. It is translated as CSVATGTSVAGELFF.

V usage is TRBV27 and J usage is TRBJ2-7; D is undetermined. The CDR3 spans 11 residues. Trimming took off 5 bases at V and 5 bases at J, with 7 bases between the two ends. Germline V gene sequence: CDR1 MNHEY, CDR2 SMNVEV (reference sequence). As DNA, the CDR3 is TGTGCCAGCAGTGGGTCCCACGAGCAGTACTTC. As protein: CASSGSHEQYF.

The chain joins TRBV5-4 to TRBJ2-2, with 7 bases fitting TRBD2. Germline V gene lookup returns CDR1 SGHNT and CDR2 YYREEE (reference sequence). The length of the CDR3 is 14 residues. With 7 bases clipped from V and 1 base from J, the junction kept 4 bases outside the gene matches. The CDR3 sequence: CASLQRGNTGELFF. In nucleotides, the CDR3 is TGTGCCAGCTTGCAGCGGGGGAACACCGGGGAGCTGTTTTTT.

This chain connects TRBV7-9 to TRBJ1-5, with a possible D match to TRBD1 (5 bases). CDR1 is SEHNR, CDR2 FQNEAQ, per germline (reference sequence). The CDR3 is 14 residues long. Trimming cost V 5 bases and J 7 bases, with 15 bases left between them. The CDR3 loop reads CASSPGPGAQPQHF. The CDR3 DNA follows: TGTGCCAGCAGCCCAGGGCCCGGGGCACAGCCCCAGCATTTT.

J is TRBJ1-2 and V is TRBV11-2; no clear D gene. The V end lost 5 bases, the J end lost 3 bases, and 19 bases lay between the germline ends. Looked up from germline, CDR1 is SGHAT and CDR2 is FQNNGV. The CDR3 totals 16 residues. CDR3 residues: CASSPSGGIRDYGYTF. The DNA for the CDR3 is TGTGCCAGCAGCCCGTCGGGAGGGATCCGGGACTATGGCTACACCTTC.

The V gene is TRBV9, the J gene TRBJ2-7, with 12 nucleotides matching TRBD2. Trimming took 3 bases from V and 3 from J; bases not matched to a gene: 13. The CDR3 spans 18 residues. Per germline, CDR1 SGDLS and CDR2 YYNGEE. CDR3 sequence reads: CASSAKTELAGGNYEQYF. In DNA, the CDR3 is TGTGCCAGCAGCGCGAAAACAGAACTAGCGGGAGGCAACTACGAGCAGTACTTC.

The chain employs TRBV6-4 and TRBJ1-2; 7 bases match TRBD1. Germline V gives CDR1 MRHNA, CDR2 SNTAGT. This CDR3 spans 16 amino acids. V was pared by 1 base and J by 7 bases, with 12 bases of the junction left unmatched. As DNA, the CDR3 is TGTGCCAGCAGTGACTGGGCTACGACAGGGACCCGTGGCTACACCTTC. This gives the protein CASSDWATTGTRGYTF.

The chain combines TRBV5-4 with TRBJ2-2, with 7 bases aligning to TRBD2. Germline-derived CDR1 and CDR2 are SGHNT and YYREEE (reference sequence). V was pared by 4 bases and J by 1 base, with 13 bases of the junction left unmatched. This CDR3 has 18 amino acids. CDR3 sequence: CASSNIDLADLNTGELFF. CDR3 nucleotides: TGTGCCAGCAGCAACATCGACCTAGCGGACTTGAACACCGGGGAGCTGTTTTTT.

V and J are TRBV4-1 and TRBJ1-1; D gene unclear. Trimming pared 0 bases from V and 0 bases from J, leaving 5 bases between. CDR1 MGHRA and CDR2 YSYEKL come from the germline V gene. The CDR3 extends over 14 amino acids. Here the CDR3 DNA reads TGCGCCAGCAGCCAAGAGGGGTTGAACACTGAAGCTTTCTTT. This sequence encodes CASSQEGLNTEAFF.

The chain recombines TRBV7-9 with TRBJ2-5; TRBD2 matches 8 bases. The CDR3 is 16 residues long. The V gene's germline CDR1 is SEHNR and CDR2 FQNEAQ (reference sequence). Germline trimming cut 1 base from V and 6 bases from J; bases unmatched to any gene: 10. The CDR3: CASSLVLGLVSQTQYF. CDR3 nucleotides: TGTGCCAGCAGCTTAGTACTGGGACTAGTTTCTCAGACCCAGTACTTC.